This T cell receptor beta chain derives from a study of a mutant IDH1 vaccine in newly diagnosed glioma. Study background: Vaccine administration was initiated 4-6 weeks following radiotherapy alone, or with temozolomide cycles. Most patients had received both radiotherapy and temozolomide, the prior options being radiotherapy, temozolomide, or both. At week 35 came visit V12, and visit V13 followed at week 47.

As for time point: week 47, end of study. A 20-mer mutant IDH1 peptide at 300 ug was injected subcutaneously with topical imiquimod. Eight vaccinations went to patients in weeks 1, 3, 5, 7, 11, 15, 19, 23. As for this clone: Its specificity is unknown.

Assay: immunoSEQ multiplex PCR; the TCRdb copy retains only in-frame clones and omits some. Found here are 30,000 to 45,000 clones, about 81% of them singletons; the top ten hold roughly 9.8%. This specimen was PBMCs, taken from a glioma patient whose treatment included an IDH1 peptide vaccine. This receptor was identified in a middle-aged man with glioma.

CDR3 nucleotide sequence: TGTGCCAGCAGCCCCCCGGACCTCACAGATACGCAGTATTTT. Residues: CASSPPDLTDTQYF. The rearrangement uses TRBV7-9 and TRBJ2-3; no definite D call. V was trimmed by 5 bases and J by 2 bases, leaving 11 bases between them. The CDR3 has 14 amino acids. The germline gives CDR1 SEHNR, CDR2 FQNEAQ (reference sequence).